The entry that follows covers one TCR beta chain sequence. Its antigen is currently not known. Base quality data are lacking; no much larger clone is found one base away. Receptor amplification or capture employed RT-PCR. The reads were generated on an Illumina HiSeq 2500. TCRdb applied fastp at Q25 and MiXCR to the public reads, then kept only in-frame beta chains. Every CDR3 protein is listed once, alongside the most common genes and DNA of its rows. Across this sample there are 530,000 or so distinct CDR3 sequences, with about 25% seen only once. The ten largest clones capture 1.5% to 2% of the sample. Unmatched junction bases come to 11, with V trimmed by 5 bases and J by 2 bases. The CDR3 spans 16 residues, from the cysteine through the phenylalanine. The kept DNA is CDR3 alone, 48 bases in frame from the first base. The CDR1 and CDR2 encoded by the germline V gene (reference sequence) are DFQATT and SNEGSKA.

This sample is drawn from a study of response to subunit inactivated influenza vaccine listed by TCRdb under 2018. Concerning the study at large: The study used deep quantitative T cell receptor repertoire profiling to track responses to a trivalent subunit inactivated influenza vaccine.

What the work shows at the level of the full study, not this receptor alone: It was suggested by the authors that each seasonal influenza vaccination may recruit only a limited number of new T cells.

This sequence was found in a man aged 50 to 59 who received an inactivated influenza vaccine. Donor details come from another sample of the same person, matched by shared clones. The sequence is built from TRBV20-1 and TRBJ2-3, with 9 bases matching TRBD1. Sequencing used CD4+ T cells sorted from PBMCs, obtained around 5 days after vaccination. The DNA sequence reads TGCAGTGCTCGCGGGACAGGGAGGTTCCACACAGATACGCAGTATTTT. This codes for CSARGTGRFHTDTQYF.